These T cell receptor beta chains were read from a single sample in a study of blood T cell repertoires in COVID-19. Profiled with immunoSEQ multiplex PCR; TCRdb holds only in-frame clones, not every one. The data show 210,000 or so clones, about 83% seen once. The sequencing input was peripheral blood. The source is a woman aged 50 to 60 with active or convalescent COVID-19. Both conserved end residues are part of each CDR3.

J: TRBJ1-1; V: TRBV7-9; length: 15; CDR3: CASSLPPMGRTEAFF
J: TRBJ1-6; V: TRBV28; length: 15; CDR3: CASSLTGGGRSPLHF
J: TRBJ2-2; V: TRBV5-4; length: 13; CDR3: CASSFPGTGELFF
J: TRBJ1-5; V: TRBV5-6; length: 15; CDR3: CASSLLRGGNQPQHF
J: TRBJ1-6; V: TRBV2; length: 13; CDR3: CASRRDLNSPLHF
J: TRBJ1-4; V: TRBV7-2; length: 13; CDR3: CASSGTRGEKLFF
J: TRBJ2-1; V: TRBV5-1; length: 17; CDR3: CASSIGHALSSYNEQFF
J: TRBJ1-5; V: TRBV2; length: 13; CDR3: CASSRRQNQPQHF
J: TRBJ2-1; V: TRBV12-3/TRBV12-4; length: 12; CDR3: CASSLALSEQFF
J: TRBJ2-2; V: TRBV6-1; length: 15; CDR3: CASSESQGSTGELFF
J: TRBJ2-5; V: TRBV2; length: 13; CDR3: CASSTGTSAAQYF
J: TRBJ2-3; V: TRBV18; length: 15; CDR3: CASSPIAGGGDTQYF
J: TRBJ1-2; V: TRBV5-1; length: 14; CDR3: CASSHGTGVVGYTF
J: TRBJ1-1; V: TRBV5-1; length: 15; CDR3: CASSTSQGIGTEAFF